This T cell receptor (beta chain) was obtained from a study of CD8+ T cells in alopecia areata. A few counts support this clone. Treatment in this sample: oral pan-JAK inhibitor, 5-10 mg twice daily. The CDR3 has 11 residues. CDR1 and CDR2 (germline): MNHNY, SVGAGI (reference sequence). The V end was cut by 4 bases, the J end by 9 bases, with 10 bases between. cDNA serving as the sequencing template came from extracted, reverse transcribed RNA. Method: immunoSEQ multiplex PCR; TCRdb's copy keeps in-frame clones and lacks some. The sample yields over 80,000 clones, roughly 47% seen once. The sample here was CD8+ T cells sorted from blood, taken at week 24, from a patient treated with tofacitinib. This chain uses TRBV6-6 with TRBJ2-7; D gene uncertain. The receptor comes from a human donor with alopecia areata. The CDR3 reads CASSSPLGQYF. The CDR3 bases are TGTGCCAGCAGTTCCCCCCTGGGGCAGTACTTC.